This T cell receptor (beta chain) was obtained from a study of human T cells and chemical hapten exposure. On the study more broadly: Sensitization used 2% DPC on 2 cm by 2 cm upper inner arm skin. Study observations and caveats: Expanded TCRs grouped into significantly more large CDR3 similarity clusters than controls produced. TCRs whose frequency exceeded 1 in 1000 remained the same following DPC sensitization.

TCRdb re-derived calls from the RACE reads in MiXCR, one entry per CDR3 protein. The table includes fewer than 300,000 distinct CDR3 sequences, roughly 8% detected once. As to this clonotype: Its antigen remains unknown.

Per the germline V gene, CDR1 is MNHEY and CDR2 is SVGAGI. V was trimmed by 5 bases and J by 1 base, leaving 8 bases between them. This CDR3 has 13 residues. Described time point: pre-sensitization, week 0. This sample's treatment: therapeutic diphenylcyclopropenone sensitization with weekly scalp DPC. This sequence originates from a man between 18 and 29 years old with alopecia areata. Some clones in this sample may be carry-over from other donors' samples. The sample here was whole blood, taken in connection with sensitization to the hapten diphenylcyclopropenone (DPC). V usage is TRBV6-5 and J usage is TRBJ1-1, with unresolved D. The CDR3 nucleotides read TGTGCCAGCAGTATCAGAGGGAACACTGAAGCTTTCTTT. Translation gives CASSIRGNTEAFF.